This TCR beta chain was sequenced during a study of cytomegalovirus exposure and HLA in healthy donors. Study findings and constraints: TRBV6-2, TRBV6-3 and other indistinguishable V segments were excluded.

This clone was counted only a few times. The antigen remains unidentified. The CDR3 is made up of 16 amino acids. With V trimmed by 0 bases and J by 4 bases, 7 bases remained unmatched. Germline V gives CDR1 SGHDN, CDR2 FVKESK. At collection, donors were nominally healthy, but unrecorded immune exposures were probable. In the PCR, 60 Vbeta and 13 Jbeta primers were used. The data were produced by immunoSEQ multiplex PCR, yet TCRdb's version contains in-frame clones alone and is incomplete. The sample lists about 98,000 clones; roughly 80% were seen once. The V gene is TRBV14, the J gene TRBJ1-2, with 8 bases aligning to TRBD1. Sample: PBMCs. This receptor was obtained from a man in his fifties or sixties in good health and CMV-seropositive. The CDR3 DNA sequence: TGTGCCAGCAGCCAAGATAGGGCAGGGGGCTTCTATGGCTACACCTTC. It is translated as CASSQDRAGGFYGYTF.